This T cell receptor beta chain derives from a study of post-analysis software for immune sequencing data. A word on this clonotype: What it binds is not known.

Tagging with unique molecular identifiers was a feature of the TCR beta cDNA libraries. TCRdb processed the PCR reads anew with MiXCR; each CDR3 protein has one entry. The sample yields fewer than 850,000 distinct CDR3 sequences, about 32% seen once. Study-wide findings and caveats: Strong co-clustering by F measure was evident for samples that had been prepared in the same batch.

What was sequenced was blood. The clonotype was recovered from a girl aged 10 to 17 with multiple sclerosis.

The CDR3 DNA reads as TGTGCCAGCAGCGAGGGACAGTATAATGAAAAACTGTTTTTT. This translates into CASSEGQYNEKLFF. This chain links TRBV7-9 with TRBJ1-4, with TRBD1 matching over 7 bases. This CDR3 has 14 residues. Per the germline V gene, CDR1 is SEHNR and CDR2 is FQNEAQ (reference sequence). V was clipped by 5 bases and J by 4 bases; unmatched bases: 4.